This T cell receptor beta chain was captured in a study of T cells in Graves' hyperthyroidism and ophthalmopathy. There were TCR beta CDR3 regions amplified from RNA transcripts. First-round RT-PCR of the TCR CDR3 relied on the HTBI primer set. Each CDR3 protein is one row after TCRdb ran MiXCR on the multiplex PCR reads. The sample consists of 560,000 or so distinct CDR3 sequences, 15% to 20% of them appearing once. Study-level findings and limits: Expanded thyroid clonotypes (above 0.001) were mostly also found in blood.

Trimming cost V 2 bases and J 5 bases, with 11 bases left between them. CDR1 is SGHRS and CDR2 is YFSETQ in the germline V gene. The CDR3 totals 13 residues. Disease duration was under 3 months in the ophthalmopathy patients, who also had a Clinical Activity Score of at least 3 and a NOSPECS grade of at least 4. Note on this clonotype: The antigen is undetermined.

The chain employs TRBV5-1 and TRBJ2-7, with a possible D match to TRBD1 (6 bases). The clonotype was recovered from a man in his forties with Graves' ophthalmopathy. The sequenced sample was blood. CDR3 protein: CASSLQGKNEQYF. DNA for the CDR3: TGCGCCAGCAGCTTACAGGGTAAAAACGAGCAGTACTTC.